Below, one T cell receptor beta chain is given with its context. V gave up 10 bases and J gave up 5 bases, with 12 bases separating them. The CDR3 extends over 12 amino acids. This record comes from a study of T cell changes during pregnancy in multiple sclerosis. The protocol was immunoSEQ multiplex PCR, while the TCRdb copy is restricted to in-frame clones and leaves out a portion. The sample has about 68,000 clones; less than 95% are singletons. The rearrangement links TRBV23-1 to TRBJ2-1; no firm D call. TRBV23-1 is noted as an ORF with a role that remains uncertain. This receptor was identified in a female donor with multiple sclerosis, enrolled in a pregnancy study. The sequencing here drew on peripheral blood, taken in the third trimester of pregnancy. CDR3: CATPPQDNEQFF. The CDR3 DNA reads TGCGCCACCCCCCCTCAGGACAATGAGCAGTTCTTC.